This TCR beta chain was obtained from a study of OX40 agonist ivuxolimab in advanced cancers. Remarks on this clone: Its antigen is as yet unknown.

The germline V and J ends were trimmed by 3 bases and 4 bases, with 11 bases remaining between them. In germline, CDR1 is SGDLS, CDR2 YYNGEE. The CDR3 has 13 amino acids. Data came from immunoSEQ multiplex PCR; TCRdb stores just in-frame clones and leaves some out. This sample yields approximately 33,000 clones, of which roughly 90% are seen a single time; approximately 26% belongs to the top ten. Findings and caveats of the study: Researchers report that CD8+ T cells had, on average, more expanded clones than CD4+. Part of the nonresponder group also had normalized T-cell clonal expansion that was low.

This sequence joins TRBV9 and TRBJ2-7; D gene uncertain. The source was CD4+ or CD8+ T cells sorted from blood, collected in a trial of the OX40 agonist ivuxolimab. The clonotype originates from an adult with an advanced solid tumor such as melanoma, head and neck, liver or kidney cancer. In DNA, the CDR3 is TGTGCCAGCAGCGGGATAGACGGTTACGAGCAGTACTTC. Translating it yields CASSGIDGYEQYF. Drawing the rest from reference TRBV9 and TRBJ2-7, the complete variable domain is DSGVTQTPKHLITATGQRVTLRCSPRSGDLSVYWYQQSLDQGLQFLIQYYNGEERAKGNILERFSAQQFPDLHSELNLSSLELGDSALYFCASSGIDGYEQYFGPGTRLTVT.